This T cell receptor beta chain was sequenced for a study of blood T cell repertoires in COVID-19 (dated by TCRdb to about 2020). For the wider study: Samples from collaborators originated in the United States, Italy and Spain and spanned both the acute and convalescent phases of COVID-19. The material from the prospective study consisted of cDNA or gDNA derived from T cells, B-cell-depleted T cells, or PBMCs. Where available, HLA class I and class II types were obtained from metadata supplied by the sample provider rather than from assay-based typing. Sample metadata almost always included a de-identified subject ID, COVID-19 status, age in years and sex. The dataset comprised deeply sampled blood TCRbeta repertoires from subjects exposed to, actively infected with, or recovered from COVID-19. The repertoires were released in a freely available public database meant as a resource for research on the immune response to SARS-CoV-2. The samples were drawn from two sources: the first 160 participants of the ongoing ImmuneRACE study, and 1,000 to 1,500 subjects contributed by 6 global collaborators. The paper's findings and limits, for the study overall: The amount of clinical and demographic metadata varied by source and participant and was provided uncurated.

Participants in the prospective study were aged roughly 18 to 100 years, lived in some 24 United States geographic areas, and enrolled through a virtual design. In the prospective study, participants were assigned to cohorts based on the clinical history participants reported in a screening survey and a study questionnaire. For ImmuneRACE Cohort 3, a participant was defined as recovered based on two consecutive negative NP/OP PCR tests, clearance by a healthcare professional, or resolution of symptoms. In the prospective study, whole blood, serum and a nasopharyngeal or oropharyngeal swab were collected from each participant by mobile phlebotomists. Over a roughly 2-month period, participants in the prospective study had the option of providing additional blood draws and questionnaires. Blood samples from the prospective study were shipped frozen or at room temperature prior to DNA extraction.

TCRbeta CDR3 regions were amplified from genomic DNA using the immunoSEQ Assay, a bias-controlled multiplex PCR. As for the original processing: The number of nucleated cells in each sample was estimated from the amplification of reference gene primers within the assay. To quantify the absolute abundance of each unique TCRbeta CDR3 rearrangement, sequence reads were collapsed and filtered. For each sample, productive Simpson clonality was calculated as the square root of Simpson's diversity index over productive rearrangements. The immuneACCESS repertoire file appears here via TCRdb, limited to in-frame rearrangements. These files lack a portion of the clones; in checked studies, under half of the deficit traces to unresolved V genes, and the cause of the others is not known. That table is the source of V, J and clone size, and D and trimming were worked out from the DNA. This sample lists roughly 170,000 clones; less than 90% were detected once. The ten biggest clones cover roughly 4.5% of the sample.

Inclusive of the bounding cysteine and phenylalanine, the CDR3 is 13 residues long. Only CDR3 DNA is held: 39 bases, read in frame from base 1. Per the germline V gene (reference sequence), LNHDA is the CDR1 and SQIVND is the CDR2. V gives up 9 bases and J gives up 7 bases, and the segment between their germline ends measures 16 bases. Regarding this clone: No antigen is known for it. There are no base qualities to consult, and no much larger clone falls within one base.

The clonotype was recovered from a woman aged 50 to 60 who had recovered from COVID-19. Sequencing input: PBMCs or T cells enriched from blood (not recorded which). The sequence links TRBV19 to TRBJ2-4; perhaps TRBD1 is the D gene, with 7 bases matching. The sequenced DNA is TGTGCCAGCAGAACAGGGGCGGGGAACATTCAGTACTTC. This gives the protein CASRTGAGNIQYF.